A selection of T cell receptor beta chains follows, all from one sample in a study of vaccination and CD4 T cells after COVID-19. Antigens for these TCRs are unknown. TCRdb analysed the PCR reads with MiXCR anew, one entry per CDR3 protein. The repertoire consists of over 10,000 distinct CDR3 sequences, with roughly 44% occurring once and the leading ten covering under 20%. Sequences were obtained from cultured CD4+ T cells from blood. These receptors were obtained from a human donor with COVID-19. CDR3s include the opening cysteine and the closing phenylalanine or tryptophan. D genes are given only for firm matches. Clone sizes are given selectively: once, few, many, or a class where the clone is expanded.

len	v_gene	abundance	j_gene	d_gene	CDR3aa	CDR3nt
14	TRBV3-1	-	TRBJ1-1	-	CASRSPRGNTEAFF	TGTGCCAGCAGATCCCCGAGGGGGAACACTGAAGCTTTCTTT
14	TRBV20-1	-	TRBJ2-7	TRBD2	CSAIKRGAGYEQYF	TGCAGTGCTATTAAGCGGGGGGCCGGCTACGAGCAGTACTTC
14	TRBV27	medium-sized	TRBJ1-5	-	CASSNQGNNQPQHF	TGTGCCAGCAGTAACCAGGGGAACAATCAGCCCCAGCATTTT
15	TRBV20-1	-	TRBJ2-7	TRBD2	CSARQRASGSYEQYF	TGCAGTGCTAGGCAGCGGGCTAGCGGGTCCTACGAGCAGTACTTC
15	TRBV7-2	few	TRBJ2-3	-	CASSLQYGAADTQYF	TGTGCCAGCAGCTTACAATACGGGGCGGCAGATACGCAGTATTTT
14	TRBV20-1	few	TRBJ1-5	-	CSAGMGGRNQPQHF	TGCAGTGCAGGGATGGGGGGTCGCAATCAGCCCCAGCATTTT
16	TRBV28	-	TRBJ1-5	TRBD1	CASSTFSGTANQPQHF	TGTGCCAGCAGTACTTTCTCCGGGACAGCTAATCAGCCCCAGCATTTT
15	TRBV7-2	-	TRBJ2-3	TRBD2	CASSSGGAGTDTQYF	TGTGCCAGCAGCTCCGGGGGGGCGGGCACAGATACGCAGTATTTT
15	TRBV19	-	TRBJ2-7	TRBD1	CASSTSDRGSYEQYF	TGTGCCAGTAGTACCTCAGACAGGGGAAGCTACGAGCAGTACTTC
15	TRBV10-1	-	TRBJ2-7	-	CASSASGAPSYEQYF	TGCGCCAGCAGTGCCTCGGGGGCCCCCTCCTACGAGCAGTACTTC
15	TRBV6-2/TRBV6-3	few	TRBJ2-6	-	CASKGGGTGANVLTF	TGTGCCAGCAAGGGGGGCGGGACCGGGGCCAACGTCCTGACTTTC
16	TRBV7-2	-	TRBJ1-2	TRBD1	CASSLSATGQSIGYTF	TGTGCCAGCAGCTTATCGGCCACGGGACAGAGCATTGGCTACACCTTC
17	TRBV20-1	few	TRBJ2-1	TRBD2	CSARDRQRGGGYNEQFF	TGCAGTGCTAGAGATCGCCAAAGGGGCGGGGGCTACAATGAGCAGTTCTTC
14	TRBV6-1	-	TRBJ2-1	TRBD2	CASSELAGGPEQFF	TGTGCCAGCAGTGAACTAGCGGGGGGGCCCGAGCAGTTCTTC
15	TRBV2	few	TRBJ1-5	-	CASKVAVTSNQPQHF	TGTGCCAGCAAGGTAGCAGTTACTAGCAATCAGCCCCAGCATTTT
19	TRBV11-2	-	TRBJ2-2	TRBD2	CASSLDEGGLRLAGLKLFF	TGTGCCAGCAGCTTAGATGAAGGCGGGTTACGACTAGCGGGGTTGAAGCTGTTTTTT
15	TRBV7-2	-	TRBJ2-1	TRBD1	CASSLRQGAGNEQFF	TGTGCCAGCAGCTTAAGGCAGGGGGCCGGCAATGAGCAGTTCTTC
15	TRBV2	-	TRBJ1-5	-	CASSDPQSVDQPQHF	TGTGCCAGCAGTGATCCCCAGTCCGTCGATCAGCCCCAGCATTTT
16	TRBV24-1	-	TRBJ2-6	-	CATSETTASGANVLTF	TGTGCCACCAGTGAGACGACAGCCTCTGGGGCCAACGTCCTGACTTTC
14	TRBV19	-	TRBJ2-2	-	CASQTQENTGELFF	TGTGCCAGTCAAACTCAAGAAAACACCGGGGAGCTGTTTTTT
14	TRBV15	once	TRBJ2-7	-	CATSREDTPYEQYF	TGTGCCACCAGCAGAGAGGACACTCCCTACGAGCAGTACTTC
15	TRBV20-1	few	TRBJ1-2	-	CSARAQRTGEDGYTF	TGCAGTGCTAGAGCTCAGCGGACGGGGGAGGATGGCTACACCTTC
14	TRBV7-2	-	TRBJ2-7	TRBD2	CASSLVAGGYEQYF	TGTGCCAGCAGCTTAGTTGCGGGGGGTTACGAGCAGTACTTC
21	TRBV4-2	-	TRBJ2-3	TRBD2	CASSQDSGASGGAGPPDTQYF	TGTGCCAGCAGCCAAGATTCTGGGGCTAGCGGGGGCGCGGGTCCACCAGATACGCAGTATTTT